This TCR beta chain was retrieved from a study of blood T cell repertoires in COVID-19. Germline V gene lookup returns CDR1 SGHRS and CDR2 YFSETQ. The V segment lost 0 bases and the J segment 4 bases; nucleotides outside the gene matches: 4. The CDR3 has 15 residues. Study processing details: Estimates of nucleated cell counts were drawn from the amplification of reference gene primers. The data were produced by immunoSEQ multiplex PCR, yet TCRdb's version contains in-frame clones alone and is incomplete. V, J and clone size are taken as reported in that table, and D and trimming were inferred from the DNA itself. Of under 450,000 clones in the sample, about 91% were seen once.

The sequencing sample was made of peripheral blood. The TCR comes from a woman in her fifties or sixties with COVID-19, enrolled during active disease. The V and J genes are TRBV5-1 and TRBJ1-2; TRBD1 agrees at 9 bases. CDR3 residues: CASSLGDRGVYGYTF. The CDR3 DNA follows: TGCGCCAGCAGCTTGGGAGACAGGGGGGTCTATGGCTACACCTTC.